The 32 T cell receptor beta chains given below trace back to one sample, sequenced in a study of blood T cells in healthy people across ages. The second PCR ran roughly 6 to 11 cycles with a sample-barcoded 5' primer and J-beta primers. One entry per CDR3 protein, called by TCRdb with MiXCR from the 5' RACE reads. The table lists around 1,000,000 distinct CDR3 sequences, about two fifths of them singletons. Sequencing was done on a sample of blood. The origin of the receptors is a man aged 18 to 29 in good health.

Turning to this clonotype: A junction boundary mismatches the germline segment, possibly from a read error. This chain uses TRBV4-2 with TRBJ1-2, with 7 positions matching TRBD1. The CDR3 length is 16 residues. CDR1 and CDR2 (germline): LGHNA, YNFKEQ. CDR3 amino acids: CTSSHTWTGANYGYTF. The CDR3 DNA reads as TGTACCAGCAGCCACACGTGGACAGGTGCTAACTATGGCTACACCTTC.

The rearrangement joins TRBV4-2 to TRBJ2-4; the D gene is possibly TRBD1 (6 bases). The CDR3 is made up of 19 amino acids. V was shortened by 0 bases and J by 0 bases, with 18 bases between the two germline ends. The germline V gene has CDR1 LGHNA and CDR2 YNFKEQ. CDR3 region: CASSQDTRGILGAKNIQYF. As DNA, the CDR3 is TGTGCCAGCAGCCAAGATACCAGGGGAATCTTGGGAGCCAAAAACATTCAGTACTTC.

This chain joins TRBV16 and TRBJ1-5, with a possible D match to TRBD1 (6 bases). V gave up 1 base and J gave up 4 bases, with 14 bases separating them. This CDR3 has 16 residues. The germline V gene has CDR1 KGHSY and CDR2 FQNENV. DNA for the CDR3: TGTGCCAGCAGCCAATTAAAACAGGGAAGAAATCAGCCCCAGCATTTT. Amino acid sequence: CASSQLKQGRNQPQHF.

This clonotype turned up a few times. The V and J genes are TRBV20-1 and TRBJ2-1; D ambiguous. Trimming removed 0 bases from V and 7 bases from J, with 13 bases in between. CDR1 and CDR2 from the germline V gene are DFQATT and SNEGSKA (reference sequence). The CDR3 extends over 14 amino acids. CDR3: CSAREGPLGNEQFF. Here the CDR3 DNA reads TGCAGTGCTAGAGAAGGGCCCTTGGGGAATGAGCAGTTCTTC.

The V call is TRBV27, the J call TRBJ1-2, with 12 bases that match TRBD1. Germline CDR1 reads MNHEY; CDR2 reads SMNVEV (reference sequence). The CDR3 runs to 12 residues. V lost 6 bases to trimming and J lost 8 bases; unmatched junction nucleotides: 1. CDR3 sequence (DNA): TGTGCCAGCAGGGGGACAGGGGGCGGCTACACCTTC. Its protein product is CASRGTGGGYTF.

The V gene is TRBV9, the J gene TRBJ1-4; 7 nucleotides line up with TRBD1. Trimming cost V 2 bases and J 7 bases; bases outside gene matches: 5. The germline CDR1 and CDR2 sequences are SGDLS and YYNGEE. The CDR3 runs to 14 residues. CDR3 DNA sequence: TGTGCCAGCAGCGTTGCAGGGGGGCGTGAAAAACTGTTTTTT. This encodes CASSVAGGREKLFF.

The chain combines TRBV10-3 with TRBJ2-7; D gene ambiguous. V was shortened by 2 bases and J by 7 bases, with 9 bases between the two germline ends. CDR1 is ENHRY and CDR2 is SYGVKD in the germline V gene. The CDR3 has 12 amino acids. The DNA of the CDR3 is TGTGCCATCAGTGAGCCCCCTGGAGAGCAGTACTTC. Amino acid sequence: CAISEPPGEQYF.

The table lists this clonotype with a few counts. V usage is TRBV4-1 and J usage is TRBJ2-3; D might be TRBD1 or TRBD2, each matching 5 bases. The germline V gene has CDR1 MGHRA and CDR2 YSYEKL. There are 17 residues in the CDR3. Trimming removed 0 bases at V and 1 base at J, with 14 bases between. The CDR3 DNA follows: TGCGCCAGCAGCCAAGATGTCCCGGGGACGGGCACAGATACGCAGTATTTT. This gives the protein CASSQDVPGTGTDTQYF.

In this sample, this clonotype turned up a few times. The genes are TRBV15 and TRBJ1-5, with 10 bases fitting TRBD1. Trimming removed 5 bases from V and 4 bases from J; junction bases left unmatched: 5. CDR1 and CDR2 from the germline V gene are LNHNV and YYDKDF (reference sequence). The CDR3 has 15 residues. CDR3 coding DNA: TGTGCCACCAGCGTCGACAGGGGGCTAAATCAGCCCCAGCATTTT. Residues: CATSVDRGLNQPQHF.

The V call is TRBV2, the J call TRBJ2-6; D not certain. The CDR3 has 17 amino acids. Looked up from germline, CDR1 is SNHLY and CDR2 is FYNNEI. V was pared by 4 bases and J by 1 base, with 14 bases between. CDR3 in DNA: TGTGCCAGCAGTGGGGAATGGACCTCTTCTGGGGCCAACGTCCTGACTTTC. This sequence encodes CASSGEWTSSGANVLTF.

The table lists this clonotype with a few counts. The chain combines TRBV7-2 with TRBJ2-7; the D is unclear. V shed 1 base and J shed 6 bases, with 13 bases lying between them. CDR1 SGHTA and CDR2 FQGNSA come from the germline V gene. The CDR3 spans 14 residues. CDR3: CASSLVLLNGEQYF. CDR3 DNA sequence: TGTGCCAGCAGCTTAGTTCTGCTAAATGGCGAGCAGTACTTC.

The chain carries TRBV14 and TRBJ1-5, with TRBD1 identical over 10 bases. The CDR3 length is 15 residues. Per the germline V gene, CDR1 is SGHDN and CDR2 is FVKESK. Losses at the gene ends were 6 bases for V and 4 bases for J; bases not matched to a gene: 6. As DNA, the CDR3 is TGTGCCAGCAGAGCCTCGGGACAGGGGAATCAGCCCCAGCATTTT. This translates into CASRASGQGNQPQHF.

The chain links TRBV24-1 to TRBJ2-5, with 8 positions matching TRBD1. Losses at the gene ends were 3 bases for V and 2 bases for J; bases not matched to a gene: 7. Germline V gene data show CDR1 as KGHDR and CDR2 as SFDVKD. CDR3 length equals 16 residues. CDR3 residues: CATSDPGQGGQETQYF. The CDR3 DNA reads as TGTGCCACCAGTGATCCTGGACAGGGAGGTCAAGAGACCCAGTACTTC.

V usage is TRBV5-6 and J usage is TRBJ2-7; the D is unclear. Germline V gives CDR1 SGHDT, CDR2 YYEEEE. V dropped 1 base and J dropped 1 base, with 6 bases sitting between them. The CDR3 extends over 13 amino acids. Here the CDR3 reads CASSLLDSYEQYF. The CDR3 nucleotides are TGTGCCAGCAGCTTGCTGGATTCCTACGAGCAGTACTTC.

The chain recombines TRBV10-3 with TRBJ1-2; 8 nucleotides agree with TRBD1. CDR3 length: 19 amino acids. Germline V lookup: CDR1 ENHRY, CDR2 SYGVKD. The trim removed 6 bases at V and 2 bases at J, leaving 20 bases unmatched. CDR3 protein: CAISASNPGQELVNYGYTF. CDR3 nucleotides: TGTGCCATCAGCGCGTCGAACCCGGGACAGGAACTCGTAAACTATGGCTACACCTTC.

The genes are TRBV3-1 and TRBJ2-2; D is ambiguous. Looked up from germline, CDR1 is LGHDT and CDR2 is YNNKEL (reference sequence). The V end was cut by 2 bases, the J end by 6 bases, with 13 bases between. The CDR3 spans 15 residues. CDR3 in amino acids: CASSQLTPRSGELFF. The CDR3 DNA reads as TGTGCCAGCAGCCAACTCACTCCGCGGTCCGGGGAGCTGTTTTTT.

A few counts support this clonotype. The chain links TRBV10-3 to TRBJ2-2, with D perhaps TRBD1 (6 bases). Germline V CDR1 and CDR2: ENHRY, SYGVKD. V lost 3 bases and J lost 1, with 6 bases in between. This CDR3 has 14 amino acids. The CDR3 loop reads CAISDRGNTGELFF. The DNA of the CDR3 is TGTGCCATCAGTGACAGGGGGAACACCGGGGAGCTGTTTTTT.

This clonotype appeared a few times. This sequence joins TRBV27 and TRBJ2-1; tentative D call: TRBD2 (5 bases). V was trimmed by 4 bases and J by 5 bases, leaving 15 bases between them. The germline CDR1 and CDR2 sequences are MNHEY and SMNVEV (reference sequence). This CDR3 comprises 15 residues. The CDR3 spells CASSWESYTNNEQFF. For the CDR3, the DNA is TGTGCCAGCAGTTGGGAGAGCTACACCAACAATGAGCAGTTCTTC.

This clonotype was counted only a few times. This chain uses TRBV6-5 with TRBJ2-5, with TRBD1 matching over 8 bases. The DNA end is more similar to TRBJ2-7, so the J call may be wrong. Germline CDR1 is MNHEY and CDR2 is SVGAGI. The CDR3 is 14 amino acids. The CDR3 sequence is CASSYAGTGLEQYF. CDR3 bases: TGTGCCAGCAGTTACGCCGGGACAGGCCTCGAGCAGTACTTC.

V and J are TRBV3-1 and TRBJ1-1; the match to TRBD1 covers 8 bases. CDR3 length equals 14 residues. Germline V gene data show CDR1 as LGHDT and CDR2 as YNNKEL (reference sequence). With 4 bases clipped from V and 7 bases from J, the junction kept 8 bases outside the gene matches. The CDR3 spells CASSRIQGDGEAFF. The CDR3 region has the DNA TGTGCCAGCAGCCGGATACAGGGGGACGGTGAAGCTTTCTTT.

This clonotype was counted between two and nine times. The V and J genes are TRBV5-1 and TRBJ1-2; D not certain. Germline-derived CDR1 and CDR2 are SGHRS and YFSETQ. V was clipped by 3 bases and J by 0 bases, with 24 bases between them. The CDR3 is made up of 19 amino acids. CDR3 sequence (DNA): TGCGCCAGCAGCTCTTCGACACGGGGTCAGAACTTAACTAACTATGGCTACACCTTC. Protein sequence: CASSSSTRGQNLTNYGYTF.

This chain uses TRBV6-5 with TRBJ2-1, with D perhaps TRBD2 (6 bases). Trimming shortened V by 8 bases and J by 8 bases, and 10 bases separated the two germline ends. From germline, CDR1 is MNHEY and CDR2 SVGAGI. The CDR3 is 11 residues long. As DNA, the CDR3 is TGTGCCAGCGGGGGGACCCATGAGCAGTTCTTC. It is translated as CASGGTHEQFF.

Remarks on this clonotype: At one of its ends the junction is not consistent with the germline gene, which may arise from a read error. The rearrangement links TRBV7-2 to TRBJ1-2; 11 nucleotides align to TRBD1. Germline V gives CDR1 SGHTA, CDR2 FQGNSA. The CDR3 length is 15 residues. The CDR3 coding sequence is TGTGCCAACAGCTTAGGGACAGGGGGGAGCTATGGCTACACCTTC. It translates to CANSLGTGGSYGYTF.

This sequence joins TRBV20-1 and TRBJ1-5; perhaps TRBD1 as D (5 bases). V dropped 6 bases and J dropped 5 bases, with 17 bases sitting between them. The length of the CDR3 is 14 residues. The germline V gene has CDR1 DFQATT and CDR2 SNEGSKA (reference sequence). The CDR3 DNA reads as TGCAGTGCAAACCGGGACGGTACTTATCAGCCCCAGCATTTT. Translation: CSANRDGTYQPQHF.

This chain's CDR3 is CASILRPGTLSGNTIYF. In DNA, the CDR3 is TGTGCCAGCATTCTACGTCCGGGCACCCTTTCTGGAAACACCATATATTTT. This sequence joins TRBV7-2 and TRBJ1-3, with D unresolved. The CDR3 is 17 residues long. The germline gives CDR1 SGHTA, CDR2 FQGNSA. Trimming stripped 7 bases from V and 1 base from J, with 20 bases between.

This clonotype appeared a few times. CDR3 in DNA: TGTGCCAGCAGCCCCTCGACTAGAAATGAGCAGTACTTC. Amino acid sequence: CASSPSTRNEQYF. The chain links TRBV6-2 or TRBV6-3 to TRBJ2-5; maybe TRBD2 (6 bases). Germline values: CDR1 MNHEY, CDR2 SVGEGT. V shed 6 bases and J shed 11 bases, with 19 bases lying between them. The CDR3 is 13 amino acids.

The J gene is TRBJ2-7, the V gene TRBV13; 7 bases are shared with TRBD2. Gene TRBJ2-5 matches the end of the DNA better, so the J call may be wrong. The CDR3 has 16 amino acids. Germline V gene data show CDR1 as PRHDT and CDR2 as FYEKMQ (reference sequence). CDR3 bases: TGTGCCAGCAGCCCGACGGGGCTAGCGGCAAAAGAGACCCAGTACTTC. Protein sequence: CASSPTGLAAKETQYF.

This clonotype was seen at least ten times. This chain links TRBV6-6 with TRBJ2-1; 11 nucleotides line up with TRBD1. CDR3 size: 14 residues. Trimming took 6 bases from V and 6 from J; bases not matched to a gene: 4. In germline, CDR1 is MNHNY, CDR2 SVGAGI (reference sequence). CDR3 amino acids: CASRAGTGGNEQFF. CDR3 DNA sequence: TGTGCCAGCAGAGCCGGGACAGGGGGCAATGAGCAGTTCTTC.

Of note for this clonotype: The junction departs from germline at one end; a sequencing error may be responsible. The J gene is TRBJ2-6, the V gene TRBV10-3, with D hard to call. The CDR3 length is 14 residues. Germline lookup yields CDR1 ENHRY and CDR2 SYGVKD. The chain's CDR3 is CAISEPSGANVLTF. The CDR3 DNA is TGCGCCATCAGTGAGCCATCCGGGGCCAACGTCCTGACTTTC.

This clonotype appeared a few times. J is TRBJ1-1 and V is TRBV18, with a tentative D call TRBD1 (6 bases). This CDR3 region has 13 residues. With 6 bases removed from V and 1 base from J, the gap between germline ends came to 9 bases. Germline V lookup: CDR1 KGHSH, CDR2 LQKENI. The CDR3 protein is CASSAGQNTEAFF. CDR3 in DNA: TGTGCCAGCTCTGCGGGACAGAACACTGAAGCTTTCTTT.

V usage is TRBV4-3 and J usage is TRBJ1-2; unclear D gene. Trimming cost V 0 bases and J 3 bases, with 11 bases left between them. This CDR3 is 15 amino acids long. Germline V gene data show CDR1 as LGHNA and CDR2 as YSLEER. In nucleotides, the CDR3 is TGCGCCAGCAGCCAAGAGGAATTGTCGGACTATGGCTACACCTTC. Its protein product is CASSQEELSDYGYTF.

This rearrangement joins TRBV7-2 to TRBJ2-2, with D perhaps being TRBD1 or TRBD2 (5 bases each). CDR1 SGHTA and CDR2 FQGNSA come from the germline V gene. Trimming stripped 9 bases from V and 0 bases from J, with 11 bases between. The CDR3 has 14 amino acids. CDR3 protein: CARRDPANTGELFF. The CDR3 DNA sequence: TGTGCCAGGAGGGACCCCGCGAACACCGGGGAGCTGTTTTTT.